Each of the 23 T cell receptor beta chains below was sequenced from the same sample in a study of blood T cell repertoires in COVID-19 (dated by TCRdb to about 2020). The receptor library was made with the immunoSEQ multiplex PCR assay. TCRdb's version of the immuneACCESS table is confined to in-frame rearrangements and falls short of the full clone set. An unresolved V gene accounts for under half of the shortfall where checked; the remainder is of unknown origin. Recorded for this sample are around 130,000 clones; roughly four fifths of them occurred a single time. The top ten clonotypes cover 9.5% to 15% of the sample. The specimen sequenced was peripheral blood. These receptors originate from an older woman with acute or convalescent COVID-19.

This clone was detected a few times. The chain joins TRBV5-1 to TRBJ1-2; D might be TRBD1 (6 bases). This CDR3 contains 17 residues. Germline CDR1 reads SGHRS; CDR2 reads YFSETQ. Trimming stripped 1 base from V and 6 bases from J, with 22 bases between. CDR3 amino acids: CASSLQNRATAGDGYTF. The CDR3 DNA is TGCGCCAGCAGCTTGCAGAACAGGGCCACGGCGGGGGATGGCTACACCTTC.

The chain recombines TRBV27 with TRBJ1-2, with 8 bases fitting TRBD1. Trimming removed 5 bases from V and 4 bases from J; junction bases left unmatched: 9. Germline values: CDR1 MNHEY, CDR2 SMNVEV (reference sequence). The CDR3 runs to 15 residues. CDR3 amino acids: CASSVSGTGLYGYTF. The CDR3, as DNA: TGTGCCAGCAGTGTCTCCGGGACAGGCCTCTATGGCTACACCTTC.

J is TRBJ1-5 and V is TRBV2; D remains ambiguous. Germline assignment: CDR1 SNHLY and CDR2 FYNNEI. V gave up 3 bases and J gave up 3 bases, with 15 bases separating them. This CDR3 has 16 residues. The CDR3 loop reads CASSERAQEVNQPQHF. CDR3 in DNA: TGTGCCAGCAGTGAGCGTGCGCAGGAGGTCAATCAGCCCCAGCATTTT.

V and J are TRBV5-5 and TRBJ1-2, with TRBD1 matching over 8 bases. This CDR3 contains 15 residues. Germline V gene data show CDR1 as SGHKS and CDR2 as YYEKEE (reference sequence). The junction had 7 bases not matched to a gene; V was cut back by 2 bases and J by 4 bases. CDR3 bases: TGTGCCAGCAGCTTAACATCCGGGACAGGCTATGGCTACACCTTC. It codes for CASSLTSGTGYGYTF.

The CDR3 DNA reads as TGTGCCAGCAGCCCCGGGACAGGGGCCACTGAAGCTTTCTTT. This codes for CASSPGTGATEAFF. V is TRBV7-3 and J is TRBJ1-1, with TRBD1 identical over 10 bases. The CDR3 contains 14 residues. Germline assignment: CDR1 SGHTA and CDR2 FQGTGA. Trimming at V came to 5 bases and at J to 4 bases, leaving 4 bases not matched to a gene.

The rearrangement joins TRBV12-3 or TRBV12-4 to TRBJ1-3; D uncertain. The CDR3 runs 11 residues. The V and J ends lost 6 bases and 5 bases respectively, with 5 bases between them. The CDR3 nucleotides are TGTGCCAGCAGCCCTAGAAACACCATATATTTT. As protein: CASSPRNTIYF.

Written as DNA, the CDR3 is TGTGCCAGCAGTTCGAGCGGGGGGGGCCTCTACGAGCAGTACGTC. Its translation: CASSSSGGGLYEQYV. The chain is built from TRBV11-2 and TRBJ2-7; 10 bases agree with TRBD2. CDR3 length: 15 residues. Germline CDR1 is SGHAT and CDR2 is FQNNGV. J lost 3 bases, V lost 6 bases, and 8 bases had no gene match.

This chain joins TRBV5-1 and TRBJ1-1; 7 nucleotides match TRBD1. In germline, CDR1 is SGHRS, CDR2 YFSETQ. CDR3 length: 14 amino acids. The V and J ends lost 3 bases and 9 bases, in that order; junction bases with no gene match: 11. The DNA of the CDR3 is TGCGCCAGCAGCTCCGATATGGCAGGGGGAAAAGCTTTCTTT. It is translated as CASSSDMAGGKAFF.

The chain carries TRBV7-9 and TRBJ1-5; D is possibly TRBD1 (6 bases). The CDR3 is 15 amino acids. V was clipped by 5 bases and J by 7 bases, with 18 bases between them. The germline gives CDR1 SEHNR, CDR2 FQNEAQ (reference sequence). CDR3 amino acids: CASSEGGKRTQPQHF. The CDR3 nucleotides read TGTGCCAGCAGCGAAGGGGGAAAAAGGACACAGCCCCAGCATTTT. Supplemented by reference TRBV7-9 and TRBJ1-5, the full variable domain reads DTGVSQNPRHKITKRGQNVTFRCDPISEHNRLYWYRQTLGQGPEFLTYFQNEAQLEKSRLLSDRFSAERPKGSFSTLEIQRTEQGDSAMYLCASSEGGKRTQPQHFGDGTRLSIL.

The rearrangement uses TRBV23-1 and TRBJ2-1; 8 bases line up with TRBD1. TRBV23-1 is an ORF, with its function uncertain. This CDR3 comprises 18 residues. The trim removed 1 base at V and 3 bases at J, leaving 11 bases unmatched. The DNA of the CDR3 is TGCGCCAGCAGTCAATTCCCAACGCGGGACAGGCTCTACAATGAGCAGTTCTTC. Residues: CASSQFPTRDRLYNEQFF.

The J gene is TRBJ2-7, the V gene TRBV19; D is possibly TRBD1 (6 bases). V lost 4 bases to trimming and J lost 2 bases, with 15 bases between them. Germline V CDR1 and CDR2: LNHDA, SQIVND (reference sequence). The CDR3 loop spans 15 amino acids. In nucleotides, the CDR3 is TGTGCCAGTAGTACTGGACTCGGACAGACCTACGAGCAGTACTTC. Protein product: CASSTGLGQTYEQYF.

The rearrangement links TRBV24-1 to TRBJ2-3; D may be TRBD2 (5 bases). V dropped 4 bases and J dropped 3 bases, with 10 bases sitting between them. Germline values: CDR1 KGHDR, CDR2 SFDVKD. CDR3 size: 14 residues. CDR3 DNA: TGTGCCACCAGTGAACGCGACTATACAGATACGCAGTATTTT. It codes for CATSERDYTDTQYF.

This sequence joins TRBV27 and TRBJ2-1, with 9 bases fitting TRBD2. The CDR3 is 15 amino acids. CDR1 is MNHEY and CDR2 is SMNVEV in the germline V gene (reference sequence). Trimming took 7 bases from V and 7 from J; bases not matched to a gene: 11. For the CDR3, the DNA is TGTGCCAGCAAGGGTGGCGGGGGGGCGGAAAATGAGCAGTTCTTC. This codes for CASKGGGGAENEQFF.

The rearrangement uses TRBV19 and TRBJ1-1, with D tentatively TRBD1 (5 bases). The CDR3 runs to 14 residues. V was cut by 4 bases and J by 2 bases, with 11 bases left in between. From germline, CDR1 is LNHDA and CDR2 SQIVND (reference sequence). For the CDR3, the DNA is TGTGCCAGTAGTAAGGCAGGGCAAAACACTGAAGCTTTCTTT. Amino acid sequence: CASSKAGQNTEAFF.

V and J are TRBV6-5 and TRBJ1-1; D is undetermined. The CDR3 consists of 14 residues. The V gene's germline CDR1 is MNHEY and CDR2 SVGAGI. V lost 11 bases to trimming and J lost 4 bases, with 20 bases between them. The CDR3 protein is CAANHGEVSTEAFF. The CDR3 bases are TGTGCCGCCAACCACGGGGAAGTGAGCACTGAAGCTTTCTTT.

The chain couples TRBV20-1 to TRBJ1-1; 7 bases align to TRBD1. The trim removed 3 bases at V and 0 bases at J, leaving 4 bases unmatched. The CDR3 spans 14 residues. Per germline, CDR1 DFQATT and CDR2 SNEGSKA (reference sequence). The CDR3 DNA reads TGCAGTGCTAGTCGGGACAGTTTGAACACTGAAGCTTTCTTT. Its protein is CSASRDSLNTEAFF.

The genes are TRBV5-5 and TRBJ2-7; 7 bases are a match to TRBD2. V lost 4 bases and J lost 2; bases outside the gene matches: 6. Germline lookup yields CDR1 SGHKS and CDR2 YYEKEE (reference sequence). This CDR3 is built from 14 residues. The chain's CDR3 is CASSLGLVPYEQYF. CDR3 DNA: TGTGCCAGCAGCCTCGGACTAGTTCCCTACGAGCAGTACTTC.

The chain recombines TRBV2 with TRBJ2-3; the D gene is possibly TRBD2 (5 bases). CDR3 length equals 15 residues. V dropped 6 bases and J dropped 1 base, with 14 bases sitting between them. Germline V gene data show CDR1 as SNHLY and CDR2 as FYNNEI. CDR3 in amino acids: CASRRWTEGTDTQYF. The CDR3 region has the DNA TGTGCCAGCAGGCGGTGGACGGAGGGCACAGATACGCAGTATTTT.

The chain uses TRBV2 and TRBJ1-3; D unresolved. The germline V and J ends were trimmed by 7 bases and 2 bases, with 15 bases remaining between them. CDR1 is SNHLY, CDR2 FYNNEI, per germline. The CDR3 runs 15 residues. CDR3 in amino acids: CASNQDGVAGNTIYF. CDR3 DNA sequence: TGTGCCAGCAACCAGGACGGGGTAGCTGGAAACACCATATATTTT.

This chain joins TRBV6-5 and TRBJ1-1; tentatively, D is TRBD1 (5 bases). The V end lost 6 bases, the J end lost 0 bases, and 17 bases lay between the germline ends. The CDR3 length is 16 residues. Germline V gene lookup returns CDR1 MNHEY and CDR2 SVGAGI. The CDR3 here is CASRYGRGGLNTEAFF. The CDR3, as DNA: TGTGCCAGCAGATACGGGAGGGGAGGCCTGAACACTGAAGCTTTCTTT.

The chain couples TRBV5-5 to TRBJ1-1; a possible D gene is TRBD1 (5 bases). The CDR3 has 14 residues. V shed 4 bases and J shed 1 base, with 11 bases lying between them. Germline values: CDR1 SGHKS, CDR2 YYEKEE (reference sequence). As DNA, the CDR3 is TGTGCCAGCAGCCCTTTCACAGGGAACACTGAAGCTTTCTTT. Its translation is CASSPFTGNTEAFF.

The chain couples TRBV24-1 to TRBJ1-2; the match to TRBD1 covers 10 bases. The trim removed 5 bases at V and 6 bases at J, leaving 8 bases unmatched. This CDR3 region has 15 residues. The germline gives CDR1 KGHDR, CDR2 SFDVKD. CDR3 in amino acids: CATSAPDRGSDGYTF. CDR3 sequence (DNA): TGTGCCACCAGTGCCCCGGACAGGGGGTCTGATGGCTACACCTTC.

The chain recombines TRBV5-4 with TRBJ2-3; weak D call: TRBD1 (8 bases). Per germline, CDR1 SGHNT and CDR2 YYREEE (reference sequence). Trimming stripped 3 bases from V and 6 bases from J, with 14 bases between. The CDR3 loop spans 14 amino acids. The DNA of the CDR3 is TGTGCCAGCAGCTCGGCACAGGGGGGGGATACGCAGTATTTT. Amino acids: CASSSAQGGDTQYF.